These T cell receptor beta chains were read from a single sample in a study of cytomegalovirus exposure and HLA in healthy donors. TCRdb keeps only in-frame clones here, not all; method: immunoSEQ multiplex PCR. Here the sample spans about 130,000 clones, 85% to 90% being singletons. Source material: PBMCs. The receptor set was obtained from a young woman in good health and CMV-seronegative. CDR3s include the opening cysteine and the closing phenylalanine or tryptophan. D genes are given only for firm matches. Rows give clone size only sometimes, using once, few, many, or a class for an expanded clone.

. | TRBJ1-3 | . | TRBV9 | CASSVQGSGNTIYF | TGTGCCAGCAGCGTACAGGGGTCTGGAAACACCATATATTTT
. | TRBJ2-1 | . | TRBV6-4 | CAIPLRDADSYNEQFF | TGTGCCATCCCCCTCCGAGACGCGGATTCCTACAATGAGCAGTTCTTC
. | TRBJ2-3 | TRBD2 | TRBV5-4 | CASSPGTSGGQYF | TGTGCCAGCAGCCCGGGGACTAGCGGGGGGCAGTATTTT
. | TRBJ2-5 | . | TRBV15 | CATSRRQGKETQYF | TGTGCCACCAGCAGGAGGCAGGGAAAAGAGACCCAGTACTTC
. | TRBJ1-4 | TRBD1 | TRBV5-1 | CASSLIGTGHEKLFF | TGCGCCAGCAGCCTAATAGGGACAGGGCATGAAAAACTGTTTTTT
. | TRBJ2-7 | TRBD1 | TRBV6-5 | CASSYWTGDSYEQYF | TGTGCCAGCAGTTACTGGACAGGAGACTCCTACGAGCAGTACTTC
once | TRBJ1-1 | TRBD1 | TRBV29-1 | CSVAGTVVAFF | TGCAGCGTGGCTGGGACAGTAGTAGCTTTCTTT
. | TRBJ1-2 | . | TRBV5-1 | CASSPEAPEIYGYTF | TGCGCCAGCAGCCCGGAGGCTCCGGAGATCTATGGCTACACCTTC
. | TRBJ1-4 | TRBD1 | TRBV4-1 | CASSQAGTGVNEKLFF | TGCGCCAGCAGCCAAGCCGGGACAGGGGTTAATGAAAAACTGTTTTTT
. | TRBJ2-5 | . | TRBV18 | CASSAGETQYF | TGTGCCAGCTCCGCAGGGGAGACCCAGTACTTC
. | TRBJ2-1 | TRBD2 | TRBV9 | CASSVVGLAGGHEQFF | TGTGCCAGCAGCGTAGTTGGTCTAGCGGGGGGGCATGAGCAGTTCTTC
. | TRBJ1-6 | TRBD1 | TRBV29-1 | CSVRTGNSPLHF | TGCAGCGTCCGGACAGGGAATTCACCCCTCCACTTT
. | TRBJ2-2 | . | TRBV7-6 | CASSQTGNTGELFF | TGTGCCAGCAGCCAGACAGGGAACACCGGGGAGCTGTTTTTT
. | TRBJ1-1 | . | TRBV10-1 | CASSPLIDRTEAFF | TGCGCCAGCAGTCCCCTTATAGACAGAACTGAAGCTTTCTTT
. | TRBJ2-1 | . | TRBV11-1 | CASRPKGFRGNEQFF | TGTGCCAGCAGGCCGAAGGGCTTTAGGGGCAATGAGCAGTTCTTC
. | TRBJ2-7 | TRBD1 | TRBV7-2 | CASSTYPGQGYEQYF | TGTGCCAGCAGCACATACCCGGGACAGGGCTACGAGCAGTACTTC